This T cell receptor beta chain was sequenced in a study of shared clonotypes between healthy human individuals. Study-level background: Each donor contributed plates that comprised three CD4 naive, three CD4 memory, two CD8 naive and one CD8 memory.

V was cut by 6 bases and J by 5 bases, with 16 bases left in between. This CDR3 region has 14 residues. CDR1 and CDR2 (germline): SNHLY, FYNNEI. Some clones are missing from TCRdb's copy, which holds only in-frame ones; the method was immunoSEQ multiplex PCR. This table holds roughly 1,500,000 clones, approximately 98.5% found once. As concerns this clone: The target antigen is unknown.

Notes on the study in general: The study generally estimated greater richness for naive than memory subsets. Non-shared clonotypes showed lower generation probabilities than clonotypes common to all four donors. Among donors, the sharing of clonotypes was expected to be influenced by sequencing depth.

The chain recombines TRBV2 with TRBJ2-5, with D perhaps matching TRBD1 (6 bases). The material sequenced was naive CD4+ T cells sorted from blood. Subset noted: CD45RA+ positively selected. The receptor comes from a man between 25 and 39 years old in good health. CDR3 protein: CASRVTGSSETQYF. The CDR3 DNA is TGTGCCAGCAGAGTGACAGGCTCGTCGGAGACCCAGTACTTC. The whole variable domain, filled in from reference TRBV2 and TRBJ2-5, reads EPEVTQTPSHQVTQMGQEVILRCVPISNHLYFYWYRQILGQKVEFLVSFYNNEISEKSEIFDDQFSVERPDGSNFTLKIRSTKLEDSAMYFCASRVTGSSETQYFGPGTRLLVL.